The 2 T cell receptor beta chains given below trace back to one sample, sequenced in a study of shared clonotypes between healthy human individuals (TCRdb year 2020). The library relied on the immunoSEQ multiplex PCR assay. In its TCRdb copy, this immuneACCESS table keeps in-frame sequences only and misses some clones. Where compared with another copy, unresolved V genes explain less than half of these, and the others have no known cause. The sample includes about 2.4 million clones, with around 90% observed a single time. The leading ten clones occupy roughly 0.14% of the sample. The specimen was naive CD4+ T cells sorted from blood. What this sample's cell subset or site label stands for: CD45RA+ positively selected. The source is a young man in good health.

V usage is TRBV9 and J usage is TRBJ2-1; TRBD1 aligns across 10 bases. Germline CDR1 reads SGDLS; CDR2 reads YYNGEE. The length of the CDR3 is 15 residues. Germline trimming cut 5 bases from V and 4 bases from J; bases unmatched to any gene: 6. CDR3 in amino acids: CASRADRGPYNEQFF. The CDR3 nucleotides are TGTGCCAGCAGAGCCGACAGGGGGCCATACAATGAGCAGTTCTTC.

The CDR3 bases are TGCAGCGTTGAAATTGGGCAGGGCTACGAGCAGTACTTC. This sequence encodes CSVEIGQGYEQYF. The rearrangement links TRBV29-1 to TRBJ2-7, with a weak D call TRBD1 (5 bases). The CDR3 is made up of 13 amino acids. Germline V gene lookup returns CDR1 SQVTM and CDR2 ANQGSEA. Between the trimmed V and J ends, which lost 2 bases and 3 bases, there was a span of 11 bases.